The 18 T cell receptor beta chains presented below share a single source sample, sequenced in a study of blood T cell repertoires in COVID-19. TCRdb's copy holds only in-frame clones and misses some; the assay was immunoSEQ multiplex PCR. This sample carries around 120,000 clones, around nine tenths of them seen once, and the ten largest clones take 2.3%. The sample consisted of PBMCs or T cells enriched from blood (not recorded which). Receptors were obtained from a woman between 50 and 59 years old who had recovered from COVID-19.

The chain employs TRBV7-6 and TRBJ1-5; perhaps TRBD1 as D (6 bases). Deletions cut 1 base from V and 4 bases from J, with 11 bases between. This CDR3 region has 15 residues. CDR1 and CDR2 from the germline V gene are SGHVS and FNYEAQ. For the CDR3, the DNA is TGTGCCAGCAGCTTAGTCGGCAGGGGAAATCAGCCCCAGCATTTT. Protein product: CASSLVGRGNQPQHF.

The chain couples TRBV19 to TRBJ2-1, with TRBD1 matching over 7 bases. The germline V gene encodes CDR1 LNHDA and CDR2 SQIVND (reference sequence). Trimming took 2 bases from V and 7 from J; bases not matched to a gene: 11. This CDR3 has 16 amino acids. The CDR3 coding sequence is TGTGCCAGTAGTATAATGGGGCCAGGGGGTAGGAATGAGCAGTTCTTC. Translating it yields CASSIMGPGGRNEQFF.

This rearrangement joins TRBV6-5 to TRBJ2-2; 9 bases are shared with TRBD2. CDR1 is MNHEY and CDR2 is SVGAGI in the germline V gene. The CDR3 has 15 residues. V trimming: 6 bases; J trimming: 1 base; junction bases outside the gene matches: 3. The chain's CDR3 is CASRLAGVNTGELFF. The CDR3, as DNA: TGTGCCAGCAGATTAGCGGGGGTGAACACCGGGGAGCTGTTTTTT.

V and J are TRBV5-1 and TRBJ2-2; TRBD1 matches 10 bases. CDR1 and CDR2 (germline): SGHRS, YFSETQ. V trimming: 3 bases; J trimming: 5 bases; junction bases outside the gene matches: 16. This CDR3 contains 19 residues. This CDR3 reads CASSSGGTGAPLLTGELFF. In DNA form, the CDR3 reads TGCGCCAGCAGCTCTGGGGGGACAGGGGCCCCCCTATTGACCGGGGAGCTGTTTTTT.

The V and J genes are TRBV3-1 (or the pseudogene TRBV3-2) and TRBJ2-7; D unresolved. V was trimmed by 0 bases and J by 3 bases, leaving 3 bases between them. The germline V gene encodes CDR1 LGHDT and CDR2 YNNKEL (reference sequence). CDR3 length equals 12 residues. This chain's CDR3 is CASSQDYYEQYF. CDR3 bases: TGTGCCAGCAGCCAAGATTACTACGAGCAGTACTTC.

The chain combines TRBV4-3 with TRBJ1-4, with D maybe TRBD1 (5 bases). V was cut by 1 base and J by 0 bases, with 24 bases left in between. This CDR3 has 21 amino acids. The germline V gene has CDR1 LGHNA and CDR2 YSLEER. CDR3 sequence (DNA): TGCGCCAGCAGCCAAGCGGTCGGACAACGGGGGAACTTAGCAACTAATGAAAAACTGTTTTTT. It specifies CASSQAVGQRGNLATNEKLFF.

The chain combines TRBV19 with TRBJ1-2, with D hard to call. V lost 5 bases to trimming and J lost 5 bases, with 15 bases between them. Germline CDR1 reads LNHDA; CDR2 reads SQIVND (reference sequence). The CDR3 has 14 amino acids. The CDR3 loop reads CASSPEFPLYGYTF. DNA for the CDR3: TGTGCCAGTAGTCCAGAATTTCCCCTTTATGGCTACACCTTC.

V and J are TRBV9 and TRBJ2-3; TRBD1 might be the D (5 bases). The V end was cut by 4 bases, the J end by 4 bases, with 13 bases between. From germline, CDR1 is SGDLS and CDR2 YYNGEE. This CDR3 comprises 14 residues. As DNA, the CDR3 is TGTGCCAGCAGCCGGACAATGGGGTCAGATACGCAGTATTTT. Its translation: CASSRTMGSDTQYF.

This chain uses TRBV2 with TRBJ1-2; D gene unclear. Germline V gene lookup returns CDR1 SNHLY and CDR2 FYNNEI. This CDR3 is built from 14 residues. V lost 2 bases to trimming and J lost 0 bases, with 7 bases between them. The CDR3 region is CASSESSANYGYTF. CDR3 in DNA: TGTGCCAGCAGTGAAAGTTCGGCTAACTATGGCTACACCTTC.

The chain combines TRBV6-1 with TRBJ2-2; the D gene is possibly TRBD1 (6 bases). Looked up from germline, CDR1 is MNHNS and CDR2 is SASEGT. V lost 4 bases to trimming and J lost 6 bases, with 18 bases between them. CDR3 size: 16 residues. The CDR3 DNA is TGTGCCAGCAGTGGCGAGACAGGTTGGGGGCCCGGGGAGCTGTTTTTT. Translating it yields CASSGETGWGPGELFF.

The V and J genes are TRBV3-1 (or the pseudogene TRBV3-2) and TRBJ1-2; possibly TRBD1 for D (6 bases). V was shortened by 1 base and J by 9 bases, with 24 bases between the two germline ends. The CDR3 extends over 17 amino acids. Germline lookup yields CDR1 LGHDT and CDR2 YNNKEL (reference sequence). CDR3 coding DNA: TGTGCCAGCAGCCAAGGAAGCTTCACCACAGGGAGTGGAAGCTACACCTTC. Amino acid sequence: CASSQGSFTTGSGSYTF.

The chain combines TRBV7-3 with TRBJ2-2, with D perhaps TRBD1 (5 bases). V lost 5 bases and J lost 4, with 14 bases in between. This CDR3 comprises 15 residues. Germline lookup yields CDR1 SGHTA and CDR2 FQGTGA. The CDR3 DNA follows: TGTGCCAGCAGCCCAGGACAAAGGGGCACCGGGGAGCTGTTTTTT. It encodes CASSPGQRGTGELFF.

This CDR3 is CSVEDLGQGEKLFF. The CDR3 region has the DNA TGCAGCGTTGAAGATCTGGGGCAGGGAGAAAAACTGTTTTTT. The chain recombines TRBV29-1 with TRBJ1-4; maybe TRBD1 (5 bases). The germline V and J ends were trimmed by 0 bases and 8 bases, with 13 bases remaining between them. The CDR3 loop spans 14 amino acids. The germline gives CDR1 SQVTM, CDR2 ANQGSEA. The full variable domain, its missing parts supplied by reference TRBV29-1 and TRBJ1-4, is SAVISQKPSRDICQRGTSLTIQCQVDSQVTMMFWYRQQPGQSLTLIATANQGSEATYESGFVIDKFPISRPNLTFSTLTVSNMSPEDSSIYLCSVEDLGQGEKLFFGSGTQLSVL.

The rearrangement uses TRBV6-1 and TRBJ1-1; D might be TRBD1 (6 bases). V lost 1 base and J 1 base, leaving 10 bases between the germline ends. The CDR3 totals 15 residues. Per the germline V gene, CDR1 is MNHNS and CDR2 is SASEGT. CDR3 in DNA: TGTGCCAGCAGTGAAGGGGGGCGGACGAACACTGAAGCTTTCTTT. The encoded protein is CASSEGGRTNTEAFF.

The CDR3 protein is CASSPGQGGSYGYTF. The CDR3 DNA follows: TGTGCCAGCAGCCCCGGACAGGGGGGGAGCTATGGCTACACCTTC. The chain carries TRBV7-6 and TRBJ1-2, with 10 bases identical to TRBD1. The CDR3 loop spans 15 amino acids. After removal of 5 bases from V and 4 bases from J, the junction contained 7 bases not matched to a gene. CDR1 and CDR2 (germline): SGHVS, FNYEAQ.

The chain links TRBV14 to TRBJ2-6; D might be TRBD1 (6 bases). CDR1 and CDR2 from the germline V gene are SGHDN and FVKESK. The CDR3 extends over 18 amino acids. Trimming removed 0 bases from V and 0 bases from J, with 12 bases in between. In nucleotides, the CDR3 is TGTGCCAGCAGCCAAGACAGGGGTCTCCTCTCTGGGGCCAACGTCCTGACTTTC. Encoded protein: CASSQDRGLLSGANVLTF.

The rearrangement links TRBV19 to TRBJ2-1; perhaps TRBD2 as D (7 bases). The CDR3 loop spans 15 amino acids. The germline gives CDR1 LNHDA, CDR2 SQIVND (reference sequence). V was cut by 5 bases and J by 2 bases, with 13 bases left in between. Here the CDR3 reads CASSPAGAPYNEQFF. The DNA of the CDR3 is TGTGCCAGTAGTCCGGCGGGGGCCCCCTACAATGAGCAGTTCTTC.

Only one count was recorded for this clone. The chain recombines TRBV11-2 with TRBJ2-5; 13 bases map to TRBD2. The CDR3 spans 15 residues. Germline V lookup: CDR1 SGHAT, CDR2 FQNNGV. V was clipped by 6 bases and J by 5 bases; unmatched bases: 6. This CDR3 is CASSTTSGGMETQYF. The CDR3 nucleotides are TGTGCCAGCAGTACGACTAGCGGGGGGATGGAGACCCAGTACTTC.